The 2 T cell receptor beta chains reported below all come from one sample, sequenced in a study of T cell repertoires in cytomegalovirus infection (dated 2019 in TCRdb). The sample's treatment or condition label, decoded: in vitro stimulation with specific CMV peptide epitopes to enrich CMV-specific T cells. Their antigen targets remain unknown. Sequencing was performed on an Illumina HiSeq 1500. The public reads were reprocessed in TCRdb via fastp at Q25 and MiXCR, keeping in-frame beta chains. Records with the same CDR3 protein are collapsed into one entry carrying the most frequent genes and DNA. This sample comprises around 95,000 distinct CDR3 sequences, approximately 32% of them detected only once. The ten largest account for over 60% of the sample. The starting material was CD8+ T cells from cultured PBMCs, obtained from culture after CMV antigen stimulation. The origin of the receptors is a human donor in good health (CMV status not recorded). Some clones in this sample may be carry-over from other donors' samples.

This clonotype was observed once. The rearrangement links TRBV2 to TRBJ2-3; D call uncertain. Germline V gives CDR1 SNHLY, CDR2 FYNNEI. Trimming stripped 5 bases from V and 8 bases from J, with 11 bases between. This CDR3 comprises 12 residues. This CDR3 is CASSTIFATQYF. Here the CDR3 DNA reads TGTGCCAGCAGTACCATATTCGCTACGCAGTATTTT.

This clonotype showed up many times. The CDR3, as DNA: TGTGCCAGCAGCTTAGAGGGGTATAGCAATCAGCCCCAGCATTTT. Protein sequence: CASSLEGYSNQPQHF. The genes are TRBV7-2 and TRBJ1-5, with D possibly TRBD1 on 5 matching bases. The germline gives CDR1 SGHTA, CDR2 FQGNSA. The CDR3 is 15 residues long. Trimming removed 1 base from V and 0 bases from J, with 7 bases in between.